The 30 T cell receptor beta chains below were found in one sample sequenced in a study of T-cell reconstitution after alpha-beta-depleted transplantation in children. Construction of the TCRbeta library involved unique molecular identifiers. From the PCR reads, TCRdb called clonotypes with MiXCR, one entry per CDR3 protein. The sample shows about 110,000 distinct CDR3 sequences, 5% to 7% of them seen only once. The material was PBMCs, mostly from graft donor cells, obtained 360 days after TCRalphabeta/CD19-depleted stem cell transplant. These receptors all stem from a male patient aged 2-15 years who had a stem cell transplant for acute lymphoblastic leukemia, so the T cells may come from the graft donor.

This clonotype has a count of ten or more. The J gene is TRBJ2-2, the V gene TRBV20-1; 7 nucleotides agree with TRBD2. The CDR3 length is 11 residues. V trimming: 6 bases; J trimming: 6 bases; junction bases outside the gene matches: 1. The germline CDR1 and CDR2 sequences are DFQATT and SNEGSKA (reference sequence). The CDR3 reads CSARGAGELFF. CDR3 nucleotide sequence: TGCAGTGCCCGGGGGGCCGGGGAGCTGTTTTTT.

This clonotype was picked up many times. The chain combines TRBV28 with TRBJ2-7; D call uncertain. Trimming left V 4 bases short and J 3 bases short, with 10 bases between. Germline loops: CDR1 MDHEN, CDR2 SYDVKM. CDR3 length equals 13 residues. CDR3 in amino acids: CASSWGFNYEQYF. DNA of the CDR3: TGTGCCAGCAGTTGGGGTTTCAACTACGAGCAGTACTTC.

This clonotype was seen ten or more times. This chain uses TRBV9 with TRBJ2-7; 7 bases are shared with TRBD1. Germline V gene lookup returns CDR1 SGDLS and CDR2 YYNGEE. The CDR3 totals 14 residues. With V trimmed by 3 bases and J by 4 bases, 7 bases remained unmatched. The CDR3 here is CASSAGDSRYEQYF. The CDR3 DNA reads as TGTGCCAGCAGCGCCGGGGACAGTAGATACGAGCAGTACTTC.

The V call is TRBV4-1, the J call TRBJ2-1, with 9 bases lining up with TRBD1. CDR1 is MGHRA and CDR2 is YSYEKL in the germline V gene. V lost 3 bases, J lost 4 bases, and 4 bases stayed unmatched. This CDR3 has 15 amino acids. The CDR3 DNA reads as TGCGCCAGCAGCCAGGGGGACAGGGCATACAATGAGCAGTTCTTC. Translation gives CASSQGDRAYNEQFF.

This clonotype showed up many times. V and J are TRBV28 and TRBJ1-1; D ambiguous. V shed 4 bases and J shed 1 base, with 7 bases lying between them. Germline V gene lookup returns CDR1 MDHEN and CDR2 SYDVKM. CDR3 length: 13 residues. As DNA, the CDR3 is TGTGCCAGCAGTTGGACGCAGAACACTGAAGCTTTCTTT. It translates to CASSWTQNTEAFF.

This clonotype was detected many times. The rearrangement joins TRBV6-1 to TRBJ1-5; D gene ambiguous. CDR3 length: 15 residues. Per the germline V gene, CDR1 is MNHNS and CDR2 is SASEGT. Trimming stripped 3 bases from V and 3 bases from J, with 12 bases between. The CDR3 reads CASSEDGNDNQPQHF. The CDR3 nucleotides read TGTGCCAGCAGTGAGGACGGAAATGACAATCAGCCCCAGCATTTT.

The chain is built from TRBV5-5 and TRBJ2-7; no firm D call. Germline V CDR1 and CDR2: SGHKS, YYEKEE (reference sequence). Trimming cost V 4 bases and J 2 bases, with 10 bases left between them. This CDR3 is 13 amino acids long. In DNA form, the CDR3 reads TGTGCCAGCAGCCCGGGCCCTCCCTACGAGCAGTACTTC. Translated, it gives CASSPGPPYEQYF. Filled out from reference TRBV5-5 and TRBJ2-7, the complete variable domain reads DAGVTQSPTHLIKTRGQQVTLRCSPISGHKSVSWYQQVLGQGPQFIFQYYEKEERGRGNFPDRFSARQFPNYSSELNVNALLLGDSALYLCASSPGPPYEQYFGPGTRLTVT.

There are many counts of this clonotype. The rearrangement uses TRBV28 and TRBJ1-1; a possible D gene is TRBD1 (6 bases). Looked up from germline, CDR1 is MDHEN and CDR2 is SYDVKM. The CDR3 spans 14 residues. V gave up 6 bases and J gave up 1 base, with 12 bases separating them. The DNA of the CDR3 is TGTGCCAGCAGCCTGAGCAGGGGGAACACTGAAGCTTTCTTT. It specifies CASSLSRGNTEAFF.

The sample holds a few counts of this clonotype. This chain uses TRBV9 with TRBJ2-3; D call uncertain. V shed 0 bases and J shed 2 bases, with 10 bases lying between them. The CDR3 consists of 15 residues. Germline V gives CDR1 SGDLS, CDR2 YYNGEE. CDR3 loop: CASSVVARATDTQYF. CDR3 bases: TGTGCCAGCAGCGTAGTTGCCCGTGCCACAGATACGCAGTATTTT.

This clonotype was observed many times. The CDR3 nucleotides are TGTGCCAGCAGTTTCCGGGACAGGATAGGGTCCGGGGAGCTGTTTTTT. Its translation is CASSFRDRIGSGELFF. V gene TRBV27 combines with J gene TRBJ2-2, with 8 bases that match TRBD1. With 3 bases clipped from V and 6 bases from J, the junction kept 9 bases outside the gene matches. CDR3 length equals 16 residues. Germline lookup yields CDR1 MNHEY and CDR2 SMNVEV (reference sequence).

This clonotype appeared once. Mismatch with germline at one junction end may stem from a read error. This rearrangement joins TRBV7-9 to TRBJ2-5; D is perhaps TRBD2 (5 bases). Germline V lookup: CDR1 SEHNR, CDR2 FQNEAQ (reference sequence). The CDR3 sequence is 16 residues long. The CDR3 spells CASILSGYTSLTAQYF. The CDR3 DNA sequence: TGTGCCAGCATCTTATCGGGATACACCTCCCTCACGGCCCAGTACTTC. The complete variable domain, with remaining parts taken from reference TRBV7-9 and TRBJ2-5, reads DTGVSQNPRHKITKRGQNVTFRCDPISEHNRLYWYRQTLGQGPEFLTYFQNEAQLEKSRLLSDRFSAERPKGSFSTLEIQRTEQGDSAMYLCASILSGYTSLTAQYFGPGTRLLVL.

Only a few counts were recorded for this clonotype. The chain links TRBV5-6 to TRBJ1-5; weak D call: TRBD1 (5 bases). The V and J ends lost 0 bases and 2 bases respectively, with 9 bases between them. The germline CDR1 and CDR2 sequences are SGHDT and YYEEEE. CDR3 length equals 15 residues. The CDR3 DNA reads as TGTGCCAGCAGCTTGGCCGGGGGACGCAATCAGCCCCAGCATTTT. Translation gives CASSLAGGRNQPQHF.

This clonotype was detected ten times or more. This sequence joins TRBV7-2 and TRBJ2-1; TRBD1 agrees at 8 bases. The CDR3 is 14 residues long. CDR1 and CDR2 from the germline V gene are SGHTA and FQGNSA. The J segment lost 9 bases and the V segment lost 5 bases, leaving 9 bases of the junction unmatched. The CDR3 is CASSLDRVKGEQFF. In nucleotides, the CDR3 is TGTGCCAGCAGCCTGGACAGGGTGAAGGGTGAGCAGTTCTTC.

This clonotype was detected many times. The gene calls are TRBV28 and TRBJ2-1; 14 positions agree with TRBD2. The germline CDR1 and CDR2 sequences are MDHEN and SYDVKM. V shed 3 bases, J shed 9 bases, and the junction held 10 bases outside the gene matches. The CDR3 sequence is 17 residues long. The CDR3 loop reads CASSLLWTSGRRSEQFF. The CDR3 DNA reads TGTGCCAGCAGTTTGTTGTGGACTAGCGGGAGGAGGAGTGAGCAGTTCTTC.

This clonotype was seen many times. The chain joins TRBV7-9 to TRBJ2-2; D call uncertain. The CDR3 is 12 residues long. Per germline, CDR1 SEHNR and CDR2 FQNEAQ (reference sequence). V lost 5 bases and J lost 11, with 12 bases in between. The chain's CDR3 is CASSPRAVELFF. For the CDR3, the DNA is TGTGCCAGCAGCCCCCGTGCTGTTGAGCTGTTTTTT.

J is TRBJ2-2 and V is TRBV11-2; 11 bases are a match to TRBD1. Germline lookup yields CDR1 SGHAT and CDR2 FQNNGV. The trim removed 5 bases at V and 7 bases at J, leaving 12 bases unmatched. CDR3 size: 17 residues. In DNA, the CDR3 is TGTGCCAGCAGCCCCCCGGGACAGGGGGTTGAGGACGGGGAGCTGTTTTTT. The encoded protein is CASSPPGQGVEDGELFF.

This clonotype was detected ten times or more. The chain carries TRBV4-2 and TRBJ2-2; weak D call: TRBD1 (6 bases). Per the germline V gene, CDR1 is LGHNA and CDR2 is YNFKEQ. The V end lost 4 bases, the J end lost 1 base, and 13 bases lay between the germline ends. This CDR3 region has 16 residues. The CDR3 nucleotides are TGTGCCAGCAGCCTCTTGGACAGAAAGAACACCGGGGAGCTGTTTTTT. This sequence encodes CASSLLDRKNTGELFF.

There are many counts of this clonotype. The chain recombines TRBV21-1 with TRBJ1-5; the D call of TRBD1 is as the table states it, not checked on the DNA. TRBV21-1 is recorded as a pseudogene. The CDR3 consists of 13 residues. The DNA of the CDR3 is TGTGCCAGCGACGACAGACACAATCAGCCCCAGCATTTT. Amino acid sequence: CASDDRHNQPQHF.

This clonotype has ten or more counts. The chain links TRBV7-2 to TRBJ2-1, with a weak D call TRBD1 (5 bases). Between the trimmed V and J ends, which lost 5 bases and 5 bases, there was a span of 16 bases. Germline CDR1 reads SGHTA; CDR2 reads FQGNSA. CDR3 length equals 15 residues. As DNA, the CDR3 is TGTGCCAGCAGCACCCATACGCCCAGGGACAATGAGCAGTTCTTC. Its protein is CASSTHTPRDNEQFF. Complete variable domain (other parts from reference TRBV7-2 and TRBJ2-1): GAGVSQSPSNKVTEKGKDVELRCDPISGHTALYWYRQSLGQGLEFLIYFQGNSAPDKSGLPSDRFSAERTGGSVSTLTIQRTQQEDSAVYLCASSTHTPRDNEQFFGPGTRLTVL.

This sequence joins TRBV29-1 and TRBJ2-3; 9 bases map to TRBD2. CDR3 length: 15 amino acids. Germline CDR1 reads SQVTM; CDR2 reads ANQGSEA. V lost 6 bases and J lost 0; bases outside the gene matches: 7. The chain's CDR3 is CSVSRTSVSTDTQYF. DNA of the CDR3: TGCAGCGTGTCTCGGACTAGCGTAAGCACAGATACGCAGTATTTT.

This clonotype was seen a handful of times. This CDR3 is CASSPRVYTEAFF. The CDR3 bases are TGTGCCAGCAGCCCCAGGGTATACACTGAAGCTTTCTTT. The V and J genes are TRBV7-2 and TRBJ1-1, with a tentative D call TRBD1 (5 bases). This CDR3 is built from 13 residues. Germline CDR1 is SGHTA and CDR2 is FQGNSA. Trimming pared 5 bases from V and 3 bases from J, leaving 10 bases between.

This clonotype was seen ten or more times. The chain couples TRBV10-3 to TRBJ1-1; no clear D. V lost 5 bases to trimming and J lost 5 bases, with 12 bases between them. CDR1 is ENHRY, CDR2 SYGVKD, per germline. The CDR3 loop spans 13 amino acids. The DNA of the CDR3 is TGTGCCATCAGTCAGACGGGAGGGACTGAAGCTTTCTTT. Amino acids: CAISQTGGTEAFF.

This clonotype has ten or more counts. The chain combines TRBV12-3 or TRBV12-4 with TRBJ2-1, with 10 positions matching TRBD1. Unmatched junction bases numbered 6, after V lost 3 bases and J lost 4 bases. The CDR3 runs to 16 residues. The CDR3 sequence: CASSFSPGQGYNEQFF. The DNA of the CDR3 is TGTGCCAGCAGTTTCTCCCCGGGACAGGGGTACAATGAGCAGTTCTTC.

This clonotype has a handful of counts. The chain joins TRBV2 to TRBJ2-3; 8 bases line up with TRBD1. V gave up 8 bases and J gave up 5 bases; unmatched junction bases: 12. CDR3 length: 15 amino acids. The germline V gene has CDR1 SNHLY and CDR2 FYNNEI. CDR3 protein: CASPLWAGGRDTQYF. The CDR3 DNA sequence: TGTGCCAGCCCTCTATGGGCAGGGGGCAGAGATACGCAGTATTTT.

This clonotype showed up many times. The chain uses TRBV29-1 and TRBJ1-2; perhaps TRBD1 as D (5 bases). CDR3 length: 11 residues. The germline V gene encodes CDR1 SQVTM and CDR2 ANQGSEA. The V and J ends lost 7 bases and 7 bases respectively, with 13 bases between them. CDR3 sequence: CSATTGTGYTF. CDR3 DNA sequence: TGCAGCGCCACCACAGGAACTGGCTACACCTTC.

This clonotype was seen repeatedly, ten times or more. The DNA for the CDR3 is TGCGCCAGCAGCCAAGCTAAGGCTATCGAGACCCAGTACTTC. Amino acid sequence: CASSQAKAIETQYF. The rearrangement uses TRBV4-3 and TRBJ2-5; unclear D gene. In germline, CDR1 is LGHNA, CDR2 YSLEER. Trimming removed 1 base from V and 5 bases from J, with 11 bases in between. The CDR3 is 14 amino acids.

This clonotype was counted a few times. J is TRBJ2-3 and V is TRBV5-6; 8 bases match TRBD2. Germline values: CDR1 SGHDT, CDR2 YYEEEE. The junction had 8 bases not matched to a gene; V was cut back by 0 bases and J by 2 bases. The CDR3 runs 17 residues. The CDR3: CASSLASGGDFTDTQYF. CDR3 in DNA: TGTGCCAGCAGCTTGGCGAGCGGGGGAGACTTCACAGATACGCAGTATTTT. Full variable domain (remainder filled in from reference TRBV5-6 and TRBJ2-3): DAGVTQSPTHLIKTRGQQVTLRCSPKSGHDTVSWYQQALGQGPQFIFQYYEEEERQRGNFPDRFSGHQFPNYSSELNVNALLLGDSALYLCASSLASGGDFTDTQYFGPGTRLTVL.

This clonotype was observed at least ten times. CDR3 loop: CASSITGRPQHF. For the CDR3, the DNA is TGTGCCAGCAGCATTACCGGGCGGCCCCAGCATTTT. The chain combines TRBV7-2 with TRBJ1-5; D not certain. The CDR3 is 12 amino acids. Trimming shortened V by 5 bases and J by 9 bases, and 11 bases separated the two germline ends. CDR1 is SGHTA and CDR2 is FQGNSA in the germline V gene.

Many counts were recorded for this clonotype. The chain carries TRBV10-3 and TRBJ2-5; D is unresolved. V shed 6 bases and J shed 1 base, with 9 bases lying between them. There are 13 residues in the CDR3. CDR1 and CDR2 (germline): ENHRY, SYGVKD. CDR3 sequence: CAISLKSQETQYF. The CDR3 nucleotides read TGTGCCATCAGCCTAAAGTCCCAAGAGACCCAGTACTTC.

This clonotype was found many times. The chain uses TRBV21-1 and TRBJ1-6. TRBV21-1 is a documented pseudogene. This CDR3 has 13 residues. The CDR3 protein is CASKRPSRSPLHF. Written as DNA, the CDR3 is TGTGCCAGCAAAAGGCCCAGCCGTTCACCCCTCCACTTT.